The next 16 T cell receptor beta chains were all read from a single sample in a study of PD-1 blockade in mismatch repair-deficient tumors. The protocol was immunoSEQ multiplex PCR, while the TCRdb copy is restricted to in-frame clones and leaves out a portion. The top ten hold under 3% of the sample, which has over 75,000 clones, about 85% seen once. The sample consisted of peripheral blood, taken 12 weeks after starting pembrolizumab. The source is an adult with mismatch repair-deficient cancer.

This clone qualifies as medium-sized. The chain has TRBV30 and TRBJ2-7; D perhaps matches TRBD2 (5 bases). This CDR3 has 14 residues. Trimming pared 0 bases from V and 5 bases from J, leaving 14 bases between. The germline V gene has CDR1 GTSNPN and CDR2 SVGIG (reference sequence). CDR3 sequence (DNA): TGTGCCTGGAGTGTACTAGGTCGGGCCGACGAGCAGTACTTC. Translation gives CAWSVLGRADEQYF.

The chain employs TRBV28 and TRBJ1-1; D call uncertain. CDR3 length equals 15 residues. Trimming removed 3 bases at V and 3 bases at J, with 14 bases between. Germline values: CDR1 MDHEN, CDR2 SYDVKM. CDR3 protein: CASSFSSRVYTEAFF. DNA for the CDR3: TGTGCCAGCAGTTTTTCTTCGAGGGTGTACACTGAAGCTTTCTTT.

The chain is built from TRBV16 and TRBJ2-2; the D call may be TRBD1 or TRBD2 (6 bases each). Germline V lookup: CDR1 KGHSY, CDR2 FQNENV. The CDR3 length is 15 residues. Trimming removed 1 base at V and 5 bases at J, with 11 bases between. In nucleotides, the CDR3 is TGTGCCAGCAGCCAATATACAGGGAGGACCGGGGAGCTGTTTTTT. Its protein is CASSQYTGRTGELFF.

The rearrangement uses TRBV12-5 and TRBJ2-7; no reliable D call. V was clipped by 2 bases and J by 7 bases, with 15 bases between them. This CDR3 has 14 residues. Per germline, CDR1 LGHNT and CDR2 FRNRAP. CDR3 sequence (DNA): TGTGCTAGTGGTTTGAACGGTCACCCTTTGGAGCAGTACTTC. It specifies CASGLNGHPLEQYF.

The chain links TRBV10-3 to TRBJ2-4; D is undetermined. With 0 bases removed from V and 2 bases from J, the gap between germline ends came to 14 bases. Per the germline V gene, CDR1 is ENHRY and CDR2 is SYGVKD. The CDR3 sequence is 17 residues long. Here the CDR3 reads CAISESKVIGTKNIQYF. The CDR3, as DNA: TGTGCCATCAGTGAGTCGAAGGTAATCGGTACCAAAAACATTCAGTACTTC.

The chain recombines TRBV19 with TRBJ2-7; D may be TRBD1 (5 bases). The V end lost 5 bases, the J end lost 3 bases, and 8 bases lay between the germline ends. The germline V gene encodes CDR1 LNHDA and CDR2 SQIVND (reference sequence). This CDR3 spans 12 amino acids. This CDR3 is CASSEDIYEQYF. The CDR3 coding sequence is TGTGCCAGTAGTGAGGACATCTACGAGCAGTACTTC. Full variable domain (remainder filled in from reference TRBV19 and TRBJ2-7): DGGITQSPKYLFRKEGQNVTLSCEQNLNHDAMYWYRQDPGQGLRLIYYSQIVNDFQKGDIAEGYSVSREKKESFPLTVTSAQKNPTAFYLCASSEDIYEQYFGPGTRLTVT.

The chain's CDR3 is CSVQHTREEAFF. As DNA, the CDR3 is TGCAGCGTTCAGCATACGAGGGAAGAAGCTTTCTTT. The chain is built from TRBV29-1 and TRBJ1-1; no definite D call. V shed 5 bases and J shed 8 bases, with 15 bases lying between them. There are 12 residues in the CDR3. Looked up from germline, CDR1 is SQVTM and CDR2 is ANQGSEA.

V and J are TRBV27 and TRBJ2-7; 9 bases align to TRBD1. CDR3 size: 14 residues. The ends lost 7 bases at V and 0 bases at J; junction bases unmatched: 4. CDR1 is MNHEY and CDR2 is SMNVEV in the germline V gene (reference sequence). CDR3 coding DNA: TGTGCCAGCACCAGGACAGGGGTCTCCTACGAGCAGTACTTC. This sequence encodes CASTRTGVSYEQYF.

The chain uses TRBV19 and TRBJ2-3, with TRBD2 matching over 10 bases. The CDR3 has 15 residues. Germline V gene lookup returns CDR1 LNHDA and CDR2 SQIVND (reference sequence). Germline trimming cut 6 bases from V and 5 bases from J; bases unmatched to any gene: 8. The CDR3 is CASRGASGRRDTQYF. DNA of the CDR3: TGTGCCAGTAGAGGAGCTAGCGGGAGAAGAGATACGCAGTATTTT.

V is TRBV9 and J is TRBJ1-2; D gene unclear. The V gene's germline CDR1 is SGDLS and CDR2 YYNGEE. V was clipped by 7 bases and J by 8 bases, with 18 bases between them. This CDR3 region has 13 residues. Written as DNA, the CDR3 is TGTGCCAGCTTCTCGCAAGGCGAGGGAGGCTACACCTTC. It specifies CASFSQGEGGYTF. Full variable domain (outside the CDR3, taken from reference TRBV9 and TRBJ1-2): DSGVTQTPKHLITATGQRVTLRCSPRSGDLSVYWYQQSLDQGLQFLIQYYNGEERAKGNILERFSAQQFPDLHSELNLSSLELGDSALYFCASFSQGEGGYTFGSGTRLTVV.

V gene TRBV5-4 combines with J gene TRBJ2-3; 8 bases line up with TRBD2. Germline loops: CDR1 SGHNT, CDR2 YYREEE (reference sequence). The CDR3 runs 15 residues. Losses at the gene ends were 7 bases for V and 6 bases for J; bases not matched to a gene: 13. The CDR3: CASGRELAGVDTQYF. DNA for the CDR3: TGTGCCAGCGGTCGGGAGCTAGCGGGTGTTGATACGCAGTATTTT.

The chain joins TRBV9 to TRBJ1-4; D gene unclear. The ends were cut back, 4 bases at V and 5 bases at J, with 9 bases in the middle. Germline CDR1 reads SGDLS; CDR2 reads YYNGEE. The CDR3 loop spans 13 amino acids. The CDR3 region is CASSLTLNEKLFF. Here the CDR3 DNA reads TGTGCCAGCAGCCTAACCCTAAATGAAAAACTGTTTTTT. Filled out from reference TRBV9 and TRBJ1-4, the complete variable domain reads DSGVTQTPKHLITATGQRVTLRCSPRSGDLSVYWYQQSLDQGLQFLIQYYNGEERAKGNILERFSAQQFPDLHSELNLSSLELGDSALYFCASSLTLNEKLFFGSGTQLSVL.

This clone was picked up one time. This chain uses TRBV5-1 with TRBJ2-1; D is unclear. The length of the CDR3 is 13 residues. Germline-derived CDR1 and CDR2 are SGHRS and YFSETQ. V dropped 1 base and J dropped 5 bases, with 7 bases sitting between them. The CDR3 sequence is CASSLMADNEQFF. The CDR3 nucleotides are TGCGCCAGCAGCTTGATGGCAGACAATGAGCAGTTCTTC.

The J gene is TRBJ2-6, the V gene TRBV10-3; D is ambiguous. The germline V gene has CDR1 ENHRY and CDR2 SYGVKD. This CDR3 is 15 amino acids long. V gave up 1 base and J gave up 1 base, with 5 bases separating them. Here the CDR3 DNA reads TGTGCCATCAGTGAGTTCGGTTCTGGGGCCAACGTCCTGACTTTC. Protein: CAISEFGSGANVLTF.

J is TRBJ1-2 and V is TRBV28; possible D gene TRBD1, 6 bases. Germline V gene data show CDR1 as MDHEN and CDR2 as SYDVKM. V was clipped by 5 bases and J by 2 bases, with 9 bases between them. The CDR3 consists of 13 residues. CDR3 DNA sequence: TGTGCCAGCAGTCAGGGGTCCAACTATGGCTACACCTTC. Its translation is CASSQGSNYGYTF.

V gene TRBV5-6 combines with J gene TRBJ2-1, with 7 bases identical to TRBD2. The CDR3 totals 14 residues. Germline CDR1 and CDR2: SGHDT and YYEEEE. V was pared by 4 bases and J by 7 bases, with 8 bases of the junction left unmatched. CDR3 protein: CASSVSGPQNEQFF. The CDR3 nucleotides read TGTGCCAGCAGCGTTAGCGGGCCCCAGAATGAGCAGTTCTTC. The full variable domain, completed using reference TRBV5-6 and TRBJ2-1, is DAGVTQSPTHLIKTRGQQVTLRCSPKSGHDTVSWYQQALGQGPQFIFQYYEEEERQRGNFPDRFSGHQFPNYSSELNVNALLLGDSALYLCASSVSGPQNEQFFGPGTRLTVL.